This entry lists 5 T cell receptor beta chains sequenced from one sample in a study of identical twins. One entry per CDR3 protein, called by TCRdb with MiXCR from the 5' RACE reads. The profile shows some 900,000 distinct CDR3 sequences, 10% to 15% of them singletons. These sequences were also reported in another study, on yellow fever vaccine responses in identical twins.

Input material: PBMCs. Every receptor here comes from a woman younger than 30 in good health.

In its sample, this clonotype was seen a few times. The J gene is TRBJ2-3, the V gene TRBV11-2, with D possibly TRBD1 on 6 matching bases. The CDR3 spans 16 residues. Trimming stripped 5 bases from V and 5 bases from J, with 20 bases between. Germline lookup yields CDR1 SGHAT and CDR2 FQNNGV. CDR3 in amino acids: CASSPPPGTRGDTQYF. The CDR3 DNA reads TGTGCCAGCAGCCCCCCCCCCGGGACCAGGGGAGATACGCAGTATTTT.

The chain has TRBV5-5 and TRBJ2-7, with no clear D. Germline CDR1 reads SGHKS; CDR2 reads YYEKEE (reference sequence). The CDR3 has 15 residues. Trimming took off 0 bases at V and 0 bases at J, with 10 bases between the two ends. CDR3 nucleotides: TGTGCCAGCAGCTTGGGGTTCTTCAGCTCCTACGAGCAGTACTTC. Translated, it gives CASSLGFFSSYEQYF.

The CDR3 region has the DNA TGTGCCAGCAGTCAAAGCAGGGGACGGTCACCCCTCCACTTT. It specifies CASSQSRGRSPLHF. The chain joins TRBV6-1 to TRBJ1-6, with D possibly matching TRBD1 (6 bases). CDR1 is MNHNS and CDR2 is SASEGT in the germline V gene. The CDR3 contains 14 residues. V lost 5 bases to trimming and J lost 10 bases, with 15 bases between them.

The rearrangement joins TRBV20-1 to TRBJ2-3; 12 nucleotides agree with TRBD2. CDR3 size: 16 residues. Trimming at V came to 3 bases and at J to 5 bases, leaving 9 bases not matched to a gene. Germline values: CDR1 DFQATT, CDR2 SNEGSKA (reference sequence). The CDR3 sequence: CSARTLAGGRGDTQYF. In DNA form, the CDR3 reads TGCAGTGCTAGGACCCTAGCGGGAGGGCGGGGAGATACGCAGTATTTT.

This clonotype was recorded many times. DNA of the CDR3: TGCGCCAGCAGCTTTCAGGGGGATGGCTACACCTTC. It encodes CASSFQGDGYTF. The chain recombines TRBV5-1 with TRBJ1-2; 7 bases map to TRBD1. This CDR3 region has 12 residues. The trim removed 2 bases at V and 6 bases at J, leaving 1 base unmatched. Germline values: CDR1 SGHRS, CDR2 YFSETQ.